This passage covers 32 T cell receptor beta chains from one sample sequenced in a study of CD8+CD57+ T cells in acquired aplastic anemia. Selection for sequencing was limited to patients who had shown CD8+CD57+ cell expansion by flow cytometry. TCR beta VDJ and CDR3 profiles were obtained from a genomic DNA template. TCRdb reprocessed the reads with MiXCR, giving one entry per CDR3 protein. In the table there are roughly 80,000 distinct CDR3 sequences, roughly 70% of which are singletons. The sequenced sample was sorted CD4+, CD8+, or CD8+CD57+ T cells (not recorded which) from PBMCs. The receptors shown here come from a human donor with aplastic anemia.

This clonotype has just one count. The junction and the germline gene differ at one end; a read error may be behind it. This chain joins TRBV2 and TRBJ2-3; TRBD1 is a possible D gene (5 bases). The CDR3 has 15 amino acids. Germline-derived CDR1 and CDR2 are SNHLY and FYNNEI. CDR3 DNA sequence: TGCGCCAGCAGCCTAAATCAGGGTAGCACAGATACGCAGTATTTT. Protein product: CASSLNQGSTDTQYF.

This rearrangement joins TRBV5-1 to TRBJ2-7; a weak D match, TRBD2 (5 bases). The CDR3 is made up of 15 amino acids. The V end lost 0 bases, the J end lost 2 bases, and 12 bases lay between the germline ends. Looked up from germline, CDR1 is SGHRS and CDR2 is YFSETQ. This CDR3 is CASSLGSGGTYEQYF. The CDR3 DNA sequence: TGCGCCAGCAGCTTGGGCAGCGGTGGAACCTACGAGCAGTACTTC. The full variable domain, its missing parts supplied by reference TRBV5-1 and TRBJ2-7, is KAGVTQTPRYLIKTRGQQVTLSCSPISGHRSVSWYQQTPGQGLQFLFEYFSETQRNKGNFPGRFSGRQFSNSRSEMNVSTLELGDSALYLCASSLGSGGTYEQYFGPGTRLTVT.

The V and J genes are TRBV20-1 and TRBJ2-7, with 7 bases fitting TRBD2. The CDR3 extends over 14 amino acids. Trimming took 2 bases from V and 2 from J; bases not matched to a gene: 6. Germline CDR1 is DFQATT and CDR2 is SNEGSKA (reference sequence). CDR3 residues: CSARKEGRAYEQYF. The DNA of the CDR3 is TGCAGTGCTAGAAAGGAGGGGAGGGCCTACGAGCAGTACTTC.

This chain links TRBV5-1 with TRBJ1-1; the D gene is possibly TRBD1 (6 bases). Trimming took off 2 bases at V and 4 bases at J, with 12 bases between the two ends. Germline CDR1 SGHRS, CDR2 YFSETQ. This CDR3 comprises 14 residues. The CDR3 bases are TGCGCCAGCAGCTTACAGGGTCCGGGCACTGAAGCTTTCTTT. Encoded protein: CASSLQGPGTEAFF.

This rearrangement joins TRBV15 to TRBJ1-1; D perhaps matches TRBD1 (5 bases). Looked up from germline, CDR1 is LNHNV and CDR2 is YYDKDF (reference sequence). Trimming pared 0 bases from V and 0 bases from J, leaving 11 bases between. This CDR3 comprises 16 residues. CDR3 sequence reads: CATSRDGTSVNTEAFF. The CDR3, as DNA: TGTGCCACCAGCAGAGATGGGACCTCGGTGAACACTGAAGCTTTCTTT.

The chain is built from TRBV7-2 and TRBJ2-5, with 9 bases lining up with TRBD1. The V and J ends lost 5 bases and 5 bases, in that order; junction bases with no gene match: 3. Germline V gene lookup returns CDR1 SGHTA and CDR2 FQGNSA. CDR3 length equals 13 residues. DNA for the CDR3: TGTGCCAGCAGCCGACAGGGGGGGGAGACCCAGTACTTC. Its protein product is CASSRQGGETQYF.

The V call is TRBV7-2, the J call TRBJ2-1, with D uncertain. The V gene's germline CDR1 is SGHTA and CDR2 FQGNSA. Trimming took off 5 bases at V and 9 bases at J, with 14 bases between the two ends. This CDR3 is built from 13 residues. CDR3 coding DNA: TGTGCCAGCAGCCTGACGACCAGAAGTGAGCAGTTCTTC. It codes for CASSLTTRSEQFF.

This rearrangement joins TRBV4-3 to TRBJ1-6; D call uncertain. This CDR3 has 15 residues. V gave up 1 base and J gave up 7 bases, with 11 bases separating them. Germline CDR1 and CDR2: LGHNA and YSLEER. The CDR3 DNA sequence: TGCGCCAGCAGCCAAGGCAGTCAGAAGAATTCACCCCTCCACTTT. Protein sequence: CASSQGSQKNSPLHF.

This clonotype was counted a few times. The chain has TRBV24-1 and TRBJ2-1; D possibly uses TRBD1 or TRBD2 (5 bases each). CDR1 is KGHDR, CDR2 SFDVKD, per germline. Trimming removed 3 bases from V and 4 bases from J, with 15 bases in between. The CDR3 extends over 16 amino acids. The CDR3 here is CATSDPGTLQYNEQFF. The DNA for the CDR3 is TGTGCCACCAGTGATCCCGGGACCCTACAATACAATGAGCAGTTCTTC.

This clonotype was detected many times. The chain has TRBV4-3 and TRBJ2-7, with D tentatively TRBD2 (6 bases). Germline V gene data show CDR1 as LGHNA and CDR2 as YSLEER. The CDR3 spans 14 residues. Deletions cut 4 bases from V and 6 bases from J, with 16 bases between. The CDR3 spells CASSPRRASAEQYF. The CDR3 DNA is TGCGCCAGCAGCCCAAGGAGGGCGTCCGCCGAGCAGTACTTC.

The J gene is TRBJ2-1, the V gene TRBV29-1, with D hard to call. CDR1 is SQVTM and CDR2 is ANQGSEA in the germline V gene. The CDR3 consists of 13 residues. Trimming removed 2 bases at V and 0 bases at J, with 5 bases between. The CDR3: CSVEQSSYNEQFF. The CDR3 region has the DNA TGCAGCGTTGAACAGAGCTCCTACAATGAGCAGTTCTTC.

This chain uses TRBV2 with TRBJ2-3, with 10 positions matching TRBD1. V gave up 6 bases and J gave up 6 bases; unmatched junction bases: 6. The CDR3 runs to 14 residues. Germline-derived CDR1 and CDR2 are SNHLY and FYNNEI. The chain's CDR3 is CASRGTGDTDTQYF. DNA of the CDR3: TGTGCCAGCAGAGGGACAGGGGACACGGATACGCAGTATTTT. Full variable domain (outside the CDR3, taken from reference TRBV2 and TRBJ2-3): EPEVTQTPSHQVTQMGQEVILRCVPISNHLYFYWYRQILGQKVEFLVSFYNNEISEKSEIFDDQFSVERPDGSNFTLKIRSTKLEDSAMYFCASRGTGDTDTQYFGPGTRLTVL.

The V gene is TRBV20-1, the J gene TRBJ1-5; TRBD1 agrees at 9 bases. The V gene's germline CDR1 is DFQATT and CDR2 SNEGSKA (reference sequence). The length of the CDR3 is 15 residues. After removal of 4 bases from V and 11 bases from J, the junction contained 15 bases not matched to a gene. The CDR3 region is CSAKPDNRDRGAQHF. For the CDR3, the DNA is TGCAGTGCTAAACCAGACAACCGAGACAGGGGGGCCCAGCATTTT.

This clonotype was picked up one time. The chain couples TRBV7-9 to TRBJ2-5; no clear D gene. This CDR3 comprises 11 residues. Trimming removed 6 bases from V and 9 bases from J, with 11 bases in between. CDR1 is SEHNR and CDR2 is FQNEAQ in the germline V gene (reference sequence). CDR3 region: CASSHDGPQYF. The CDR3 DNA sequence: TGTGCCAGCAGTCACGACGGTCCCCAGTACTTC.

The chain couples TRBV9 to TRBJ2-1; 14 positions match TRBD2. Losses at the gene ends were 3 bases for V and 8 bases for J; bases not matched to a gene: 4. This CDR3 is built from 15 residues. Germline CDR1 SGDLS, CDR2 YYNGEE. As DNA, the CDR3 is TGTGCCAGCAGCGCTGGACTAGCGGGAGGCTATGAGCAGTTCTTC. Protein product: CASSAGLAGGYEQFF.

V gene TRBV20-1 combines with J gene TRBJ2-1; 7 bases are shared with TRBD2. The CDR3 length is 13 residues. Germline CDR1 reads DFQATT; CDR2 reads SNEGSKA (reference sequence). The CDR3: CSFLAVSYNEQFF. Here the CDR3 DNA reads TGCAGCTTCCTAGCGGTCTCCTACAATGAGCAGTTCTTC.

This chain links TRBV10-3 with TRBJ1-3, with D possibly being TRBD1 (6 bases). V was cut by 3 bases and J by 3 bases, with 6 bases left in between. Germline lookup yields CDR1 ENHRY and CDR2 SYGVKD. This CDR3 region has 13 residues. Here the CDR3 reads CAISDRGGNTIYF. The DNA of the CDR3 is TGTGCCATCAGTGACAGGGGTGGAAACACCATATATTTT.

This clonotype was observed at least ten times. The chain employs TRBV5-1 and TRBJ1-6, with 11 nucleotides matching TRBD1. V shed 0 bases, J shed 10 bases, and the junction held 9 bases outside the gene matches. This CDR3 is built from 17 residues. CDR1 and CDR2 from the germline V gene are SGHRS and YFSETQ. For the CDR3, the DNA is TGCGCCAGCAGCTTGGCTGGACAGGGGGCAGGTAACTCACCCCTCCACTTT. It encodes CASSLAGQGAGNSPLHF.

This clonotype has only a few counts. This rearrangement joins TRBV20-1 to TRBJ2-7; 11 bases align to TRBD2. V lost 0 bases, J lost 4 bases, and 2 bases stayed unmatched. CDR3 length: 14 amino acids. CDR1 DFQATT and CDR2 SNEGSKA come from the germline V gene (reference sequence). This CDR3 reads CSARDWTSGYEQYF. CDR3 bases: TGCAGTGCTAGAGATTGGACTAGCGGGTACGAGCAGTACTTC.

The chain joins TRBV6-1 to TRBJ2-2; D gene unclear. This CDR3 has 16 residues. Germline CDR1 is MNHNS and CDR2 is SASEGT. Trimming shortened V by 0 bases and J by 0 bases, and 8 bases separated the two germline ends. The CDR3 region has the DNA TGTGCCAGCAGTGAAGCCTCAGTGGCGAACACCGGGGAGCTGTTTTTT. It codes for CASSEASVANTGELFF.

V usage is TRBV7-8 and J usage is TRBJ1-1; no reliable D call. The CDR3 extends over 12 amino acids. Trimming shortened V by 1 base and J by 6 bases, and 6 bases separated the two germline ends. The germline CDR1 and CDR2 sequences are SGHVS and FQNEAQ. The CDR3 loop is CASSLGRPEAFF. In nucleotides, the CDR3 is TGTGCCAGCAGCTTAGGGCGGCCTGAAGCTTTCTTT.

CDR3 protein: CASSLGQGRGANYEQYF. The CDR3 coding sequence is TGTGCCAGCAGTTTGGGGCAGGGCCGGGGGGCGAACTACGAGCAGTACTTC. The chain couples TRBV12-3 or TRBV12-4 to TRBJ2-7; possibly TRBD2 for D (7 bases). V was shortened by 3 bases and J by 3 bases, with 21 bases between the two germline ends. This CDR3 comprises 17 residues.

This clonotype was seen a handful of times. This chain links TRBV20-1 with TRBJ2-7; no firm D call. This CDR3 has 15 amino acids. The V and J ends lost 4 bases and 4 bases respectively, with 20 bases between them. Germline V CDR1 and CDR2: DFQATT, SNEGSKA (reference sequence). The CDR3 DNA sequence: TGCAGTGCTACCAGCCCCGGCGGAGACGTTTACGAGCAGTACTTC. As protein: CSATSPGGDVYEQYF.

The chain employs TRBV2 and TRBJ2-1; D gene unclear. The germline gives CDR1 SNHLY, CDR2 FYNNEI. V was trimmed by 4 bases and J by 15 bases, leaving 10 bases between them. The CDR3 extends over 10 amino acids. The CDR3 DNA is TGTGCCAGCAGTGGGGTGTCCCCGTTCTTC. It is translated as CASSGVSPFF.

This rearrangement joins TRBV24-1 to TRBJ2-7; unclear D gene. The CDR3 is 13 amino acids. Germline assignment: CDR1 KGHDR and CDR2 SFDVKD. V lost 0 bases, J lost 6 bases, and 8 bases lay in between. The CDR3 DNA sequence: TGTGCCACCAGTGATTTGGCTTCCCTCGAGCAGTACTTC. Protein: CATSDLASLEQYF.

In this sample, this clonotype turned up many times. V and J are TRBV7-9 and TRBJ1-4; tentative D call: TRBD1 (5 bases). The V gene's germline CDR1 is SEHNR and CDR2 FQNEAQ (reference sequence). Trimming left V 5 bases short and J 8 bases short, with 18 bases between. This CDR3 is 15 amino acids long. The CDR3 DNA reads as TGTGCCAGCAGCCGATGGTGGAGGGGTTGGGAAAAACTGTTTTTT. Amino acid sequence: CASSRWWRGWEKLFF.

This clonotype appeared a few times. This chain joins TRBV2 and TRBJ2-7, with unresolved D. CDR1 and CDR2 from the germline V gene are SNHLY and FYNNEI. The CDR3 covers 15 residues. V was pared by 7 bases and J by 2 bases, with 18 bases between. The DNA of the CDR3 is TGTGCCAGCAAACCAGCCGTAGGAACAACCTACGAGCAGTACTTC. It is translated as CASKPAVGTTYEQYF.

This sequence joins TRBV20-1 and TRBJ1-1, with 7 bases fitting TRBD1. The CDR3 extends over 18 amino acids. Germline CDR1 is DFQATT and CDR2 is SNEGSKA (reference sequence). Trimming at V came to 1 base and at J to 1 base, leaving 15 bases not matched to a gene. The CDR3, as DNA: TGCAGTGCTAGAGGAGTTGGCAGGGGGTGGGTGGGGAACACTGAAGCTTTCTTT. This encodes CSARGVGRGWVGNTEAFF.

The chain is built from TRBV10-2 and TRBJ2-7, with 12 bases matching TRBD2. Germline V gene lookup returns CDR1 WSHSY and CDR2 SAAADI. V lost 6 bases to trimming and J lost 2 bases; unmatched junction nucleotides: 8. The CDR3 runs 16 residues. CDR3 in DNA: TGCGCCAGCAGGCGGACTAGCGGGGCAAATGCCTACGAGCAGTACTTC. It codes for CASRRTSGANAYEQYF.

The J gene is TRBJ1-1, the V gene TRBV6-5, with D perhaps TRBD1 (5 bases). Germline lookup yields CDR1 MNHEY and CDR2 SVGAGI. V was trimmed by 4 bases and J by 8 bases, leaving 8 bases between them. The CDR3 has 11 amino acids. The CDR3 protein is CASSSYREAFF. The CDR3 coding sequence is TGTGCCAGCAGTTCGTACAGGGAAGCTTTCTTT.

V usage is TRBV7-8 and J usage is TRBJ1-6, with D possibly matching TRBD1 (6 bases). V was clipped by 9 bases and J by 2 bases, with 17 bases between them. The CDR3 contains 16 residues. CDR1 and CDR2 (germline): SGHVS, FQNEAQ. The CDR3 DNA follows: TGTGCCAGTAGTACCCTGACAGGCACCTATAATTCACCCCTCCACTTT. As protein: CASSTLTGTYNSPLHF.

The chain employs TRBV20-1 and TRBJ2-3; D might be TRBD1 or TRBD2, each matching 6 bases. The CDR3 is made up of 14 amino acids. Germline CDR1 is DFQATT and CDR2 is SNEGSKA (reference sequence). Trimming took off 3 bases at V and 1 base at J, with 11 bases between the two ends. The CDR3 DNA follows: TGCAGTGCTAGCGGGGGCCTAGGCACAGATACGCAGTATTTT. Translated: CSASGGLGTDTQYF.